What follows are 18 T cell receptor beta chains derived from one specimen sequenced in a study of blood T cell repertoires in COVID-19. Assay: immunoSEQ multiplex PCR; the TCRdb copy retains only in-frame clones and omits some. The sample lists tens of thousands of clones, around 73% occurring once. Sequenced sample: peripheral blood. Every receptor here comes from a woman in her 70s with acute or convalescent COVID-19.

This clone has only a few counts. The gene calls are TRBV5-1 and TRBJ1-1; TRBD1 matches at 8 bases. Per the germline V gene, CDR1 is SGHRS and CDR2 is YFSETQ. Trimming at V came to 4 bases and at J to 1 base, leaving 12 bases not matched to a gene. CDR3 length: 17 residues. CDR3 in amino acids: CASSPDPNRGKNTEAFF. The CDR3 bases are TGCGCCAGCAGCCCCGACCCAAACAGGGGGAAGAACACTGAAGCTTTCTTT.

This clone has more than one count but fewer than ten. This sample also contains other DNA sequences that code for the same CDR3. The chain recombines TRBV18 with TRBJ1-5; 8 nucleotides line up with TRBD1. CDR3 length: 17 amino acids. The J segment lost 0 bases and the V segment lost 4 bases, leaving 8 bases of the junction unmatched. Germline V gene sequence: CDR1 KGHSH, CDR2 LQKENI. DNA for the CDR3: TGTGCCAGCTCACTAAAAGGGACAGGTAATAGCAATCAGCCCCAGCATTTT. Translating it yields CASSLKGTGNSNQPQHF.

This rearrangement joins TRBV28 to TRBJ1-4; perhaps TRBD1 as D (5 bases). Per the germline V gene, CDR1 is MDHEN and CDR2 is SYDVKM. The CDR3 covers 15 residues. Trimming took off 6 bases at V and 5 bases at J, with 16 bases between the two ends. The CDR3 sequence is CASRPGGGRNEKLFF. As DNA, the CDR3 is TGTGCCAGCAGACCCGGGGGTGGGAGAAATGAAAAACTGTTTTTT. Variable domain in full (rest from reference TRBV28 and TRBJ1-4): DVKVTQSSRYLVKRTGEKVFLECVQDMDHENMFWYRQDPGLGLRLIYFSYDVKMKEKGDIPEGYSVSREKKERFSLILESASTNQTSMYLCASRPGGGRNEKLFFGSGTQLSVL.

V usage is TRBV9 and J usage is TRBJ1-6; D possibly corresponds to TRBD1 (5 bases). Germline-derived CDR1 and CDR2 are SGDLS and YYNGEE. CDR3 length: 15 amino acids. V gave up 4 bases and J gave up 10 bases, with 18 bases separating them. The CDR3 nucleotides read TGTGCCAGCAGCCCCAACCAAAGGGGCGAATCACCCCTCCACTTT. This encodes CASSPNQRGESPLHF.

This clone was counted only a few times. This chain joins TRBV5-8 and TRBJ2-3; weak D call: TRBD2 (6 bases). The CDR3 covers 13 residues. Germline-derived CDR1 and CDR2 are SGHTS and YDEGEE. V shed 9 bases and J shed 7 bases, with 18 bases lying between them. The chain's CDR3 is CATGRIPGYTQYF. CDR3 in DNA: TGTGCCACGGGGAGGATCCCCGGTTATACGCAGTATTTT.

The chain couples TRBV4-1 to TRBJ1-5; TRBD1 matches 10 bases. V was pared by 4 bases and J by 6 bases, with 9 bases of the junction left unmatched. Per germline, CDR1 MGHRA and CDR2 YSYEKL. The CDR3 spans 16 residues. The CDR3 protein is CASSLSRDRGFQPQHF. The CDR3 bases are TGCGCCAGCAGCCTTTCCCGGGACAGGGGATTTCAGCCCCAGCATTTT.

In DNA, the CDR3 is TGTGCCAGCAGCCTGGGACAGAACTATGGCTACACCTTC. Translated, it gives CASSLGQNYGYTF. The genes are TRBV28 and TRBJ1-2, with TRBD1 matching 7 bases. The CDR3 totals 13 residues. The germline V gene encodes CDR1 MDHEN and CDR2 SYDVKM. V shed 6 bases, J shed 2 bases, and the junction held 3 bases outside the gene matches.

V and J are TRBV27 and TRBJ1-2; D is unclear. The CDR3 has 16 amino acids. Germline CDR1 and CDR2: MNHEY and SMNVEV (reference sequence). Trimming shortened V by 5 bases and J by 1 base, and 17 bases separated the two germline ends. The chain's CDR3 is CASSPLTGSRNYGYTF. The CDR3 coding sequence is TGTGCCAGCAGTCCCCTTACCGGGTCGCGTAACTATGGCTACACCTTC.

The chain combines TRBV6-5 with TRBJ2-7; 7 positions match TRBD1. Per germline, CDR1 MNHEY and CDR2 SVGAGI. The V gene end was trimmed by 5 bases and the J gene end by 4 bases; junction bases not matched to a gene: 11. The CDR3 contains 15 residues. CDR3 amino acids: CASSTRQGRIYEQYF. As DNA, the CDR3 is TGTGCCAGCAGTACCAGACAGGGTAGGATTTACGAGCAGTACTTC.

In its sample, this clone was seen once. The V call is TRBV7-2, the J call TRBJ2-3; 11 nucleotides agree with TRBD2. CDR1 and CDR2 from the germline V gene are SGHTA and FQGNSA. The CDR3 totals 16 residues. V was clipped by 6 bases and J by 4 bases; unmatched bases: 9. Here the CDR3 reads CASSFSGGAGADTQYF. DNA of the CDR3: TGTGCCAGCAGTTTTAGCGGGGGGGCCGGTGCAGATACGCAGTATTTT. Supplemented by reference TRBV7-2 and TRBJ2-3, the full variable domain reads GAGVSQSPSNKVTEKGKDVELRCDPISGHTALYWYRQSLGQGLEFLIYFQGNSAPDKSGLPSDRFSAERTGGSVSTLTIQRTQQEDSAVYLCASSFSGGAGADTQYFGPGTRLTVL.

V gene TRBV3-1 (or the pseudogene TRBV3-2) combines with J gene TRBJ1-2, with TRBD1 identical over 7 bases. This CDR3 comprises 15 residues. The V segment lost 2 bases and the J segment 6 bases; nucleotides outside the gene matches: 9. From germline, CDR1 is LGHDT and CDR2 YNNKEL (reference sequence). The CDR3 region is CASSQLTGVRNGYTF. The CDR3 coding sequence is TGTGCCAGCAGCCAACTTACAGGGGTTCGCAATGGCTACACCTTC.

The gene calls are TRBV28 and TRBJ2-7; 7 bases align to TRBD1. V lost 4 bases, J lost 3 bases, and 6 bases stayed unmatched. The germline V gene encodes CDR1 MDHEN and CDR2 SYDVKM. CDR3 length: 14 residues. CDR3 DNA sequence: TGTGCCAGCAGTTCAAGACAGGGTTTCTACGAGCAGTACTTC. The encoded protein is CASSSRQGFYEQYF.

The V gene is TRBV4-1, the J gene TRBJ1-1; unclear D gene. Deletions cut 0 bases from V and 7 bases from J, with 18 bases between. The CDR3 contains 16 residues. Germline CDR1 reads MGHRA; CDR2 reads YSYEKL. The CDR3 bases are TGCGCCAGCAGCCAAGAGATCGTCCTAGGCGGATATGAAGCTTTCTTT. This sequence encodes CASSQEIVLGGYEAFF.

The V and J genes are TRBV19 and TRBJ1-1; 10 positions match TRBD1. CDR1 and CDR2 (germline): LNHDA, SQIVND (reference sequence). The CDR3 totals 17 residues. With 4 bases clipped from V and 1 base from J, the junction kept 9 bases outside the gene matches. The CDR3 protein is CASSRGQGLNPNTEAFF. The CDR3 DNA reads as TGTGCCAGTAGTAGGGGACAGGGGTTAAACCCGAACACTGAAGCTTTCTTT.

The J gene is TRBJ1-2, the V gene TRBV6-5; D call uncertain. The CDR3 spans 13 residues. V was clipped by 0 bases and J by 5 bases, with 7 bases between them. Germline V gene sequence: CDR1 MNHEY, CDR2 SVGAGI. CDR3 sequence: CASSYSGLYGYTF. The CDR3 DNA reads as TGTGCCAGCAGTTACTCTGGACTTTATGGCTACACCTTC.

About this clone: Other DNA variants within this sample encode the same CDR3. This chain connects TRBV7-3 to TRBJ2-2; the match to TRBD1 covers 7 bases. Germline V gene lookup returns CDR1 SGHTA and CDR2 FQGTGA. V gave up 4 bases and J gave up 2 bases; unmatched junction bases: 4. The CDR3 loop spans 15 amino acids. CDR3 sequence (DNA): TGTGCCAGCAGCTCTCGAGGGGGCAACACCGGGGAGCTGTTTTTT. Its translation is CASSSRGGNTGELFF.

The chain combines TRBV28 with TRBJ2-4; 8 bases fit TRBD2. CDR1 is MDHEN and CDR2 is SYDVKM in the germline V gene. CDR3 length equals 16 residues. The V segment lost 6 bases and the J segment 2 bases; nucleotides outside the gene matches: 9. The CDR3 nucleotides are TGTGCCAGCAGATCAGTTAGCGGGACTTCCAAAAACATTCAGTACTTC. Translation: CASRSVSGTSKNIQYF.

This chain uses TRBV19 with TRBJ1-5, with D tentatively TRBD1 (6 bases). Between the trimmed V and J ends, which lost 5 bases and 0 bases, there was a span of 8 bases. The CDR3 has 14 amino acids. Germline V CDR1 and CDR2: LNHDA, SQIVND (reference sequence). CDR3 region: CASSLQGSNQPQHF. In DNA form, the CDR3 reads TGTGCCAGTAGTCTACAGGGTAGCAATCAGCCCCAGCATTTT.